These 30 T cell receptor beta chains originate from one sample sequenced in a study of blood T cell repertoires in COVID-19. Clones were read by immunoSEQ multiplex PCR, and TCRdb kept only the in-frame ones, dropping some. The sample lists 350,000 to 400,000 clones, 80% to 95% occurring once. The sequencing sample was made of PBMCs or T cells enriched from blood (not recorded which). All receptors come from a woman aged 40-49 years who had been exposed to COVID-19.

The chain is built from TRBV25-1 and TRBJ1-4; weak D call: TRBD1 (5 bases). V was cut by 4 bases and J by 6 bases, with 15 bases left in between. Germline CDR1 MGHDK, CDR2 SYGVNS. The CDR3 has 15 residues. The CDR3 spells CASSGTGRPYEKLFF. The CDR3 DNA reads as TGTGCCAGCAGTGGCACAGGACGACCTTATGAAAAACTGTTTTTT.

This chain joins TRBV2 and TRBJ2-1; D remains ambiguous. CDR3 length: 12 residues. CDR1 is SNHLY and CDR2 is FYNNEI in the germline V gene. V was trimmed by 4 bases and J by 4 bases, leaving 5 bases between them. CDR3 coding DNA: TGTGCCAGCAGTGTTATTTACAATGAGCAGTTCTTC. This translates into CASSVIYNEQFF. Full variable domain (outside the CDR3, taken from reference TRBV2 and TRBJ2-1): EPEVTQTPSHQVTQMGQEVILRCVPISNHLYFYWYRQILGQKVEFLVSFYNNEISEKSEIFDDQFSVERPDGSNFTLKIRSTKLEDSAMYFCASSVIYNEQFFGPGTRLTVL.

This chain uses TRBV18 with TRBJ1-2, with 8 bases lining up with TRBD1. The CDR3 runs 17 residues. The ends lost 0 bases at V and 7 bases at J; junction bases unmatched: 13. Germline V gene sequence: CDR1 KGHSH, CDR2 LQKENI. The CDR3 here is CASSPPSIRQGSGGYTF. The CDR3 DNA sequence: TGTGCCAGCTCACCACCGTCCATACGACAGGGGTCTGGTGGCTACACCTTC.

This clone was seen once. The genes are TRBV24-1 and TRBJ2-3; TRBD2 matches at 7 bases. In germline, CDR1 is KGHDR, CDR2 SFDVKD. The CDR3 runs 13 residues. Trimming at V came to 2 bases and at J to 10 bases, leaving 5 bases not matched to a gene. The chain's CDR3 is CATSDWEGGSQYF. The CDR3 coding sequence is TGTGCCACCAGTGATTGGGAGGGTGGATCGCAGTATTTT.

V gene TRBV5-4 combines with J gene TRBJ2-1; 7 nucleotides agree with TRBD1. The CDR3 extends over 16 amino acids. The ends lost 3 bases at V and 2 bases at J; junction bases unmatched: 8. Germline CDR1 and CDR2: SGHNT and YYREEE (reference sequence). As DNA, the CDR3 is TGTGCCAGCAGCTCGGTTAGGGACAGTCCCTACAATGAGCAGTTCTTC. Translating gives CASSSVRDSPYNEQFF.

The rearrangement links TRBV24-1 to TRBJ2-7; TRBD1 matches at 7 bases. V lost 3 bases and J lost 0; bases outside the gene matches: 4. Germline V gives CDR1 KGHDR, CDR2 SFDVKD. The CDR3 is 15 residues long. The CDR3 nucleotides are TGTGCCACCAGTGATGAGCGACAGGGCTCCTACGAGCAGTACTTC. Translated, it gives CATSDERQGSYEQYF.

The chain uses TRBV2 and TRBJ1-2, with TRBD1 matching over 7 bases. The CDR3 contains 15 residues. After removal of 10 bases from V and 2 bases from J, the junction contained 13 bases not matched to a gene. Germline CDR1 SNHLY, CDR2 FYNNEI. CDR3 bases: TGTGCCACCGTACACCCCTTACAGGGGAACTATGGCTACACCTTC. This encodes CATVHPLQGNYGYTF. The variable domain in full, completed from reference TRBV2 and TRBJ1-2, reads EPEVTQTPSHQVTQMGQEVILRCVPISNHLYFYWYRQILGQKVEFLVSFYNNEISEKSEIFDDQFSVERPDGSNFTLKIRSTKLEDSAMYFCATVHPLQGNYGYTFGSGTRLTVV.

The CDR3 DNA follows: TGCGCCAGCAGCTTGGGCGGACTAAAGGCTGGGGCCAACGTCCTGACTTTC. Amino acids: CASSLGGLKAGANVLTF. This chain links TRBV5-1 with TRBJ2-6; D might be TRBD2 (6 bases). This CDR3 is built from 17 residues. Germline V lookup: CDR1 SGHRS, CDR2 YFSETQ. V was trimmed by 0 bases and J by 2 bases, leaving 12 bases between them.

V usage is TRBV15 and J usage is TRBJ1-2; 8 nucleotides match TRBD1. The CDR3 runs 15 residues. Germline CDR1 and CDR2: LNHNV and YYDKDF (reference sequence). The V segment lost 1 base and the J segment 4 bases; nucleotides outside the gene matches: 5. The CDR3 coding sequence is TGTGCCACCAGCAGAGTACAGGGGGTGAGCTATGGCTACACCTTC. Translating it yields CATSRVQGVSYGYTF.

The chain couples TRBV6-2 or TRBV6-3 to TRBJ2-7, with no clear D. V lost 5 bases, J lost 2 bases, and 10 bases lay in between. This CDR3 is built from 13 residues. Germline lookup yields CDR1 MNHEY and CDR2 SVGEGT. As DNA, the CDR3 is TGTGCCAGCAGTACCTCAGGTACCTACGAGCAGTACTTC. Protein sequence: CASSTSGTYEQYF.

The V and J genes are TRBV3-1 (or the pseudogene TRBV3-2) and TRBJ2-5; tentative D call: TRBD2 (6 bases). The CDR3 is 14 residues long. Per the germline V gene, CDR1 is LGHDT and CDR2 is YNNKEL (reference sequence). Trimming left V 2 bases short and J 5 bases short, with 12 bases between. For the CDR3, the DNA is TGTGCCAGCAGCCAAATGACTAGAGGGGAGACCCAGTACTTC. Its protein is CASSQMTRGETQYF.

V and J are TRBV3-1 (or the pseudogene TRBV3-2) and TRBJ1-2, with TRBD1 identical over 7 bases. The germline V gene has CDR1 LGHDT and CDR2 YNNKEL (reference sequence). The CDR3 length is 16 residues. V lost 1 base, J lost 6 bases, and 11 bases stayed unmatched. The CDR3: CASSQGPTGQVDGYTF. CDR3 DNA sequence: TGTGCCAGCAGCCAAGGCCCGACAGGGCAGGTGGATGGCTACACCTTC.

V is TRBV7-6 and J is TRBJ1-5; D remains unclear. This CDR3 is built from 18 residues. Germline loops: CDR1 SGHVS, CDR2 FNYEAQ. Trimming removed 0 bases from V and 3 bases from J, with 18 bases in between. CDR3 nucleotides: TGTGCCAGCAGCTTAGCCCCCCTCAGGCGGGCCCTCAATCAGCCCCAGCATTTT. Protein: CASSLAPLRRALNQPQHF. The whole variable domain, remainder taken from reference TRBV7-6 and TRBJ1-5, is GAGVSQSPRYKVTKRGQDVALRCDPISGHVSLYWYRQALGQGPEFLTYFNYEAQQDKSGLPNDRFSAERPEGSISTLTIQRTEQRDSAMYRCASSLAPLRRALNQPQHFGDGTRLSIL.

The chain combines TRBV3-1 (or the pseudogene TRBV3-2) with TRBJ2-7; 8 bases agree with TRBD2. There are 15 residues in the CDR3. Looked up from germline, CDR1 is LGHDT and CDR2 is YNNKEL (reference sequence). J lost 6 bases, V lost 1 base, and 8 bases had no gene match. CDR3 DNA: TGTGCCAGCAGCCAAGTAGCGGGGCTGACGGGCGAGCAGTACTTC. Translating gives CASSQVAGLTGEQYF.

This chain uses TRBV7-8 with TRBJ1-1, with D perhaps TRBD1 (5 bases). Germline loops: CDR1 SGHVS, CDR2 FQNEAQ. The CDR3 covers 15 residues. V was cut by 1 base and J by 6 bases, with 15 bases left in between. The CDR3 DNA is TGTGCCAGCAGCTTAGTTTCAGGGTTCAGGGCTGAAGCTTTCTTT. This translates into CASSLVSGFRAEAFF.

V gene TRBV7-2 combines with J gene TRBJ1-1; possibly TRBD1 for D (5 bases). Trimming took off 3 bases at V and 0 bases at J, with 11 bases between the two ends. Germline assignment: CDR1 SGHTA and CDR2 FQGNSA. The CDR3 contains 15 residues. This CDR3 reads CASSFVGGLNTEAFF. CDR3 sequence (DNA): TGTGCCAGCAGCTTCGTGGGGGGGTTGAACACTGAAGCTTTCTTT.

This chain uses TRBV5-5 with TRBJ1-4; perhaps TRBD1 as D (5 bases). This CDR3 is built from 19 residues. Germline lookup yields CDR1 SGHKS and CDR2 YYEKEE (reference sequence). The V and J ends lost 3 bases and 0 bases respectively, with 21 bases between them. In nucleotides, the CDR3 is TGTGCCAGCAGCTACTCGTCGTGGCAGGGTGGCTCAACTAATGAAAAACTGTTTTTT. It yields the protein CASSYSSWQGGSTNEKLFF.

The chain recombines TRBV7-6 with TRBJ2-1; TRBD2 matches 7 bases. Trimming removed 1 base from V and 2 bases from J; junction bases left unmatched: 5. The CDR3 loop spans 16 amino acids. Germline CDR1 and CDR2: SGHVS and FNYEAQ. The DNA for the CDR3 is TGTGCCAGCAGCTTAGTGGCTAGCGGAACCTACAATGAGCAGTTCTTC. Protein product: CASSLVASGTYNEQFF.

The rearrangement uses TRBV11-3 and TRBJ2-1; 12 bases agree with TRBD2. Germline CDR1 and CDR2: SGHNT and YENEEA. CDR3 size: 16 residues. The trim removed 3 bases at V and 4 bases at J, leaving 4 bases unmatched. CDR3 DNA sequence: TGTGCCAGCAGCTTCCAACTAGCGGGAGGATACAATGAGCAGTTCTTC. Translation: CASSFQLAGGYNEQFF.

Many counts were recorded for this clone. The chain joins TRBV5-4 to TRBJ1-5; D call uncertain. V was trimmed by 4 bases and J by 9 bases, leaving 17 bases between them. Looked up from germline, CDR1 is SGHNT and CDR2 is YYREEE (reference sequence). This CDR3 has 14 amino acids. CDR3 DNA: TGTGCCAGCAGCCTGGCGGAGGGCCGGGGGCCCCAGCATTTT. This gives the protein CASSLAEGRGPQHF. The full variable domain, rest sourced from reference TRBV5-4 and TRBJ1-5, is ETGVTQSPTHLIKTRGQQVTLRCSSQSGHNTVSWYQQALGQGPQFIFQYYREEENGRGNFPPRFSGLQFPNYSSELNVNALELDDSALYLCASSLAEGRGPQHFGDGTRLSIL.

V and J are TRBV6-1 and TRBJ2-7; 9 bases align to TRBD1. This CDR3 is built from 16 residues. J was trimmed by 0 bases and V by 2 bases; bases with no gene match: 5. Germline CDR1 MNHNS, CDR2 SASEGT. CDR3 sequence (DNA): TGTGCCAGCAGTGAATCTGGGACAGGGTTCTCCTACGAGCAGTACTTC. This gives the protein CASSESGTGFSYEQYF.

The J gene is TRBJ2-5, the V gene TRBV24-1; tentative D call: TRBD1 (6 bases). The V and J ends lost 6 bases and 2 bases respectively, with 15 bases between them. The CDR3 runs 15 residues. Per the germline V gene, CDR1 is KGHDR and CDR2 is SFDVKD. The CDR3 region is CATSPGLRGQETQYF. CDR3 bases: TGTGCCACCAGTCCAGGTTTGAGGGGGCAAGAGACCCAGTACTTC.

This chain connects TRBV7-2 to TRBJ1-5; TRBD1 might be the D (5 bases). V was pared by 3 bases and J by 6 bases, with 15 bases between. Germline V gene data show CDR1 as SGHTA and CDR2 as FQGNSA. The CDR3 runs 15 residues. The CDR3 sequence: CASSFQGGALQPQHF. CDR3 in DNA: TGTGCCAGCAGCTTTCAGGGAGGGGCCCTTCAGCCCCAGCATTTT. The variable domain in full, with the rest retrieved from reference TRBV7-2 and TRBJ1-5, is GAGVSQSPSNKVTEKGKDVELRCDPISGHTALYWYRQSLGQGLEFLIYFQGNSAPDKSGLPSDRFSAERTGGSVSTLTIQRTQQEDSAVYLCASSFQGGALQPQHFGDGTRLSIL.

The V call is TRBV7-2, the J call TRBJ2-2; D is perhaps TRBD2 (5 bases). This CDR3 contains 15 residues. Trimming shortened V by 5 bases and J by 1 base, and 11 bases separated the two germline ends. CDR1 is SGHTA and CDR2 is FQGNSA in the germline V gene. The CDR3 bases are TGTGCCAGCAGCCCGAGGACTGGGAACACCGGGGAGCTGTTTTTT. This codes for CASSPRTGNTGELFF.

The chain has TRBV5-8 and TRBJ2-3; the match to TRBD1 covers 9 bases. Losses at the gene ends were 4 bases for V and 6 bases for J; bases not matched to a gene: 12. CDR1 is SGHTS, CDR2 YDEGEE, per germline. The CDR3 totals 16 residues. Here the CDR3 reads CASSRLALQGADTQYF. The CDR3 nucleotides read TGTGCCAGCAGCCGGTTAGCTTTACAGGGGGCGGATACGCAGTATTTT.

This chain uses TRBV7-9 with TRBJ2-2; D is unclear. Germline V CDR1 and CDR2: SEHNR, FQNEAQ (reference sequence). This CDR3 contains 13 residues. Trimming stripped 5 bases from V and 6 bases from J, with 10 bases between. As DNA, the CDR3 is TGTGCCAGCAGCCCCAGAGAGGCCGGGGAGCTGTTTTTT. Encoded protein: CASSPREAGELFF. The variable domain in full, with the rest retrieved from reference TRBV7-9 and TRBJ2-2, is DTGVSQNPRHKITKRGQNVTFRCDPISEHNRLYWYRQTLGQGPEFLTYFQNEAQLEKSRLLSDRFSAERPKGSFSTLEIQRTEQGDSAMYLCASSPREAGELFFGEGSRLTVL.

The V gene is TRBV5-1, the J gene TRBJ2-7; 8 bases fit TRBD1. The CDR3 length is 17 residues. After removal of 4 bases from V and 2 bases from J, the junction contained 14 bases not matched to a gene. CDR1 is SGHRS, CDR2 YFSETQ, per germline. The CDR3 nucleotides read TGCGCCAGCAGCCCCCAAGGGCTCCAGGGGGCCGCCTACGAGCAGTACTTC. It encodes CASSPQGLQGAAYEQYF.

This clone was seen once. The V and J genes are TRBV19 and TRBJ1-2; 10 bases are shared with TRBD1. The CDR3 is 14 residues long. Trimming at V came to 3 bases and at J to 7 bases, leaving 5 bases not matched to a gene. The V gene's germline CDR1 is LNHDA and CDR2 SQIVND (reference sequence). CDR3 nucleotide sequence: TGTGCCAGTAGTATCCCGACAGGGGGCTCTGGCTACACCTTC. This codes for CASSIPTGGSGYTF.

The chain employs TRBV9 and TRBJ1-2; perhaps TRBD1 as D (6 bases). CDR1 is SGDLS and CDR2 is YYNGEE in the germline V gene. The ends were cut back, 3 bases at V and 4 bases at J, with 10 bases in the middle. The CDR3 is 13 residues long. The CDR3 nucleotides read TGTGCCAGCAGCGCCCAACAGGGCTATGGCTACACCTTC. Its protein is CASSAQQGYGYTF.

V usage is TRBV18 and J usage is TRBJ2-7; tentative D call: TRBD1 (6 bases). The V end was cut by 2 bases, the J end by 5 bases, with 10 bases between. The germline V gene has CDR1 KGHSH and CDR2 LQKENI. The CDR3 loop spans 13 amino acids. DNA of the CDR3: TGTGCCAGCTCACCAACAGGGTACAACGAGCAGTACTTC. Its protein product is CASSPTGYNEQYF.